The 24 T cell receptor beta chains below were found in one sample sequenced in a study of neurological immune-mediated disorders. From the 5' RACE reads, TCRdb called clonotypes with MiXCR, one entry per CDR3 protein. Seen here are 65,000 to 85,000 distinct CDR3 sequences, 2.5% to 4% observed once, and the top ten hold less than 5.5%. Sequencing input: PBMCs. The receptors were gathered from a woman between 45 and 65 years old with multiple sclerosis.

This clonotype was detected many times. The J gene is TRBJ2-1, the V gene TRBV10-3, with a tentative D call TRBD2 (6 bases). This CDR3 contains 16 residues. With 4 bases removed from V and 0 bases from J, the gap between germline ends came to 13 bases. The germline V gene encodes CDR1 ENHRY and CDR2 SYGVKD. The DNA of the CDR3 is TGTGCCATCAGTGCGGGAGAGGGGAGCTCCTACAATGAGCAGTTCTTC. Translated: CAISAGEGSSYNEQFF.

Ten or more counts support this clonotype. The chain has TRBV20-1 and TRBJ2-2, with TRBD2 matching 12 bases. The CDR3 length is 19 residues. Trimming removed 0 bases from V and 6 bases from J; junction bases left unmatched: 14. Germline-derived CDR1 and CDR2 are DFQATT and SNEGSKA (reference sequence). CDR3 loop: CSARDRTLGASGRAGELFF. The CDR3 DNA sequence: TGCAGTGCTAGAGATCGAACTTTGGGAGCTAGCGGGAGGGCCGGGGAGCTGTTTTTT.

This clonotype was recorded many times. The CDR3: CASKWSGRSVYTF. CDR3 nucleotides: TGTGCCAGCAAATGGTCAGGGCGGTCTGTCTACACCTTC. The chain employs TRBV2 and TRBJ1-2; D might be TRBD1 (5 bases). This CDR3 region has 13 residues. Trimming removed 7 bases at V and 10 bases at J, with 19 bases between. CDR1 is SNHLY, CDR2 FYNNEI, per germline.

This clonotype has at least ten counts. The rearrangement joins TRBV6-2 or TRBV6-3 to TRBJ2-2; D might be TRBD2 (5 bases). This CDR3 has 14 amino acids. The germline CDR1 and CDR2 sequences are MNHEY and SVGEGT. Trimming removed 6 bases from V and 2 bases from J, with 10 bases in between. CDR3 in DNA: TGTGCCAGCAGACCGGGAATAAACACCGGGGAGCTGTTTTTT. Its translation: CASRPGINTGELFF.

This clonotype was observed at least ten times. V is TRBV29-1 and J is TRBJ2-1, with TRBD2 matching over 12 bases. The CDR3 is 14 residues long. The germline V gene has CDR1 SQVTM and CDR2 ANQGSEA. The V and J ends lost 7 bases and 4 bases, in that order; junction bases with no gene match: 5. The CDR3 is CSGVTSGRYNEQFF. The CDR3 bases are TGCAGCGGTGTGACTAGCGGGAGATACAATGAGCAGTTCTTC.

In this sample, this clonotype turned up many times. The chain links TRBV20-1 to TRBJ1-4; 11 bases are a match to TRBD1. Germline V gives CDR1 DFQATT, CDR2 SNEGSKA (reference sequence). This CDR3 has 17 residues. V gave up 8 bases and J gave up 7 bases; unmatched junction bases: 18. The CDR3 DNA follows: TGCAGTTTCCGGTACCGGGACAGGGGGTCGGGGAGTGAAAAACTGTTTTTT. Translation: CSFRYRDRGSGSEKLFF.

About this clonotype itself: This may arise from a read error, as a much more abundant clone is one base away. The V gene is TRBV25-1, the J gene TRBJ2-1; no clear D. Germline CDR1 reads MGHDK; CDR2 reads SYGVNS. The CDR3 length is 14 residues. Here the CDR3 reads CASSEYSGNNEEFF. For the CDR3, the DNA is TGTGCCAGCAGTGAATACTCTGGGAACAATGAGGAGTTCTTC.

The V gene is TRBV7-2, the J gene TRBJ1-1, with TRBD1 identical over 8 bases. V trimming: 0 bases; J trimming: 3 bases; junction bases outside the gene matches: 6. From germline, CDR1 is SGHTA and CDR2 FQGNSA. The CDR3 runs 16 residues. The CDR3 DNA is TGTGCCAGCAGCTTAGCGGTCAGGGGGCAGGACACTGAAGCTTTCTTT. Its translation: CASSLAVRGQDTEAFF.

The chain links TRBV7-6 to TRBJ2-5; D is uncertain. The germline gives CDR1 SGHVS, CDR2 FNYEAQ. The CDR3 consists of 15 residues. The ends were cut back, 1 base at V and 4 bases at J, with 13 bases in the middle. The CDR3 protein is CASSLGGQPVETQYF. In DNA, the CDR3 is TGTGCCAGCAGCTTAGGTGGCCAGCCGGTAGAGACCCAGTACTTC.

This clonotype appeared many times. The chain has TRBV5-1 and TRBJ2-1, with TRBD2 matching 7 bases. V lost 1 base and J lost 2; bases outside the gene matches: 3. Germline V gene lookup returns CDR1 SGHRS and CDR2 YFSETQ. The CDR3 runs 15 residues. The DNA for the CDR3 is TGCGCCAGCAGCTTGAGCGGGGATACCTACAATGAGCAGTTCTTC. It encodes CASSLSGDTYNEQFF.

This rearrangement joins TRBV5-1 to TRBJ2-3; 8 positions match TRBD2. This CDR3 region has 15 residues. Germline V gene sequence: CDR1 SGHRS, CDR2 YFSETQ. The V gene end was trimmed by 4 bases and the J gene end by 6 bases; junction bases not matched to a gene: 10. The CDR3 DNA is TGCGCCAGCAGCGGGCCGGGACTAGAGACCGATACGCAGTATTTT. Translation: CASSGPGLETDTQYF. Drawing the rest from reference TRBV5-1 and TRBJ2-3, the complete variable domain is KAGVTQTPRYLIKTRGQQVTLSCSPISGHRSVSWYQQTPGQGLQFLFEYFSETQRNKGNFPGRFSGRQFSNSRSEMNVSTLELGDSALYLCASSGPGLETDTQYFGPGTRLTVL.

Turning to this clonotype: A read error may produce the germline difference seen at one junction end. The chain has TRBV5-1 and TRBJ2-3; possible D gene TRBD2, 6 bases. This CDR3 spans 12 amino acids. Germline V CDR1 and CDR2: SGHRS, YFSETQ. CDR3 sequence reads: CDSSTRRDAQYF. For the CDR3, the DNA is TGCGACAGCAGCACGAGGAGGGACGCGCAGTATTTT.

This clonotype appeared a few times. This may be a read error, as it is one base from a much larger clone. The CDR3, as DNA: TGCAGTGCTGAAGTACCTGGGAACACTGAAGCTTTCTTT. It translates to CSAEVPGNTEAFF. The rearrangement joins TRBV20-1 to TRBJ1-1; no clear D gene. V dropped 5 bases and J dropped 1 base, with 11 bases sitting between them. The CDR3 contains 13 residues. Germline V gives CDR1 DFQATT, CDR2 SNEGSKA (reference sequence).

At least ten counts were recorded for this clonotype. J is TRBJ2-7 and V is TRBV20-1; 8 bases are a match to TRBD1. The germline V gene has CDR1 DFQATT and CDR2 SNEGSKA (reference sequence). The CDR3 covers 14 residues. Trimming at V came to 0 bases and at J to 5 bases, leaving 6 bases not matched to a gene. The CDR3 coding sequence is TGCAGTGCTAGAGATCGGCAGGGGGCACACGAGCAGTACGTC. It translates to CSARDRQGAHEQYV.

This clonotype was seen repeatedly, ten times or more. V is TRBV29-1 and J is TRBJ2-1; D is possibly TRBD1 (6 bases). The CDR3 has 13 residues. CDR1 is SQVTM, CDR2 ANQGSEA, per germline. V gave up 6 bases and J gave up 0 bases, with 9 bases separating them. CDR3 region: CSVPTGSYNEQFF. The CDR3 DNA reads TGCAGCGTCCCGACAGGCTCCTACAATGAGCAGTTCTTC.

This clonotype was counted ten times or more. The V and J genes are TRBV5-1 and TRBJ2-2; the D is unclear. The length of the CDR3 is 13 residues. Germline lookup yields CDR1 SGHRS and CDR2 YFSETQ. V was cut by 5 bases and J by 2 bases, with 7 bases left in between. The CDR3 nucleotides read TGCGCCAGCAGGTGGTCCAACACCGGGGAGCTGTTTTTT. Its protein is CASRWSNTGELFF.

Ten or more counts support this clonotype. The chain has TRBV5-5 and TRBJ1-2; possibly TRBD1 for D (5 bases). V dropped 4 bases and J dropped 3 bases, with 19 bases sitting between them. From germline, CDR1 is SGHKS and CDR2 YYEKEE (reference sequence). This CDR3 is 16 amino acids long. This CDR3 reads CASSLLHRQGHYGYTF. DNA for the CDR3: TGTGCCAGCAGCCTCCTTCACCGGCAGGGCCACTATGGCTACACCTTC.

This clonotype has at least ten counts. V usage is TRBV28 and J usage is TRBJ2-7; 13 nucleotides align to TRBD2. V shed 6 bases and J 6 bases; nucleotides not matched to a gene: 8. This CDR3 comprises 15 residues. The germline V gene has CDR1 MDHEN and CDR2 SYDVKM. CDR3 DNA sequence: TGTGCCAGCAGCACCGGGACTAGCGGGGAGATCGAGCAGTACGTC. It codes for CASSTGTSGEIEQYV.

This clonotype was detected many times. The chain carries TRBV4-2 and TRBJ1-6; weak D call: TRBD1 (6 bases). The V end was cut by 0 bases, the J end by 7 bases, with 16 bases between. The CDR3 has 17 amino acids. CDR1 LGHNA and CDR2 YNFKEQ come from the germline V gene. CDR3 region: CASSQDTSGAGNSPLHF. As DNA, the CDR3 is TGTGCCAGCAGCCAAGATACGTCGGGGGCTGGGAATTCACCCCTCCACTTT.

This clonotype was recorded many times. The V and J genes are TRBV4-2 and TRBJ2-7, with TRBD1 matching 11 bases. The germline CDR1 and CDR2 sequences are LGHNA and YNFKEQ. There are 17 residues in the CDR3. With 4 bases clipped from V and 1 base from J, the junction kept 9 bases outside the gene matches. CDR3 protein: CASSRSGDRGFSYEQYF. The CDR3 DNA reads as TGTGCCAGCAGCCGAAGTGGGGACAGGGGGTTTTCCTACGAGCAGTACTTC.

This clonotype has at least ten counts. The rearrangement joins TRBV20-1 to TRBJ2-1; TRBD2 aligns across 14 bases. Germline CDR1 is DFQATT and CDR2 is SNEGSKA (reference sequence). J was trimmed by 5 bases and V by 5 bases; bases with no gene match: 11. The CDR3 has 17 amino acids. In DNA, the CDR3 is TGCAGTGCTCCCGGACTAGCGGGGGGCGTGTCGGACAATGAGCAGTTCTTC. Its protein product is CSAPGLAGGVSDNEQFF.

This clonotype was detected ten times or more. This chain connects TRBV7-6 to TRBJ2-5; D remains unclear. V lost 5 bases and J 3 bases, leaving 13 bases between the germline ends. Germline CDR1 SGHVS, CDR2 FNYEAQ. The CDR3 has 14 residues. CDR3 loop: CASSPLGPKETQYF. In nucleotides, the CDR3 is TGTGCCAGCAGCCCCCTCGGGCCCAAAGAGACCCAGTACTTC.

This clonotype was found many times. In nucleotides, the CDR3 is TGTGCCAGCAGTCCCGGGACAGGGGCCCGGACTGAAGCTTTCTTT. The encoded protein is CASSPGTGARTEAFF. V gene TRBV27 combines with J gene TRBJ1-1; 10 bases line up with TRBD1. This CDR3 spans 15 amino acids. The ends lost 5 bases at V and 5 bases at J; junction bases unmatched: 8. Germline lookup yields CDR1 MNHEY and CDR2 SMNVEV (reference sequence).

The sample holds many counts of this clonotype. This chain links TRBV5-1 with TRBJ1-5, with D possibly being TRBD1 (6 bases). Germline V gene data show CDR1 as SGHRS and CDR2 as YFSETQ. The CDR3 is made up of 16 amino acids. V lost 0 bases and J 0 bases, leaving 10 bases between the germline ends. CDR3 sequence reads: CASSLDRQDSNQPQHF. Written as DNA, the CDR3 is TGCGCCAGCAGCTTGGATAGACAGGATAGCAATCAGCCCCAGCATTTT.